This TCR beta chain was profiled in a study of early T cells in non-severe SARS-CoV-2 infection. Study-wide results and caveats: Anti-spike CD8 specificities were favored by VDJdb matching, whose results missed private and CD4 specificities.

Per the germline V gene, CDR1 is MNHNY and CDR2 is SVGAGI (reference sequence). Trimming shortened V by 1 base and J by 0 bases, and 4 bases separated the two germline ends. The CDR3 runs to 13 residues. This clonotype was seen many times. As yet, its antigen is unknown. TCRdb used MiXCR to reprocess the 5' RACE reads, holding one entry per CDR3 protein. The table has 75,000 to 90,000 distinct CDR3 sequences, less than 11% seen once. This sequence originates from an adult who was a healthcare worker with PCR-confirmed SARS-CoV-2 infection or an uninfected control (not recorded which). The sequenced sample was whole blood, obtained at baseline. V usage is TRBV6-6 and J usage is TRBJ2-7; no clear D gene. The DNA of the CDR3 is TGTGCCAGCAGTTACTTGAGCTCCTACGAGCAGTACTTC. This codes for CASSYLSSYEQYF.